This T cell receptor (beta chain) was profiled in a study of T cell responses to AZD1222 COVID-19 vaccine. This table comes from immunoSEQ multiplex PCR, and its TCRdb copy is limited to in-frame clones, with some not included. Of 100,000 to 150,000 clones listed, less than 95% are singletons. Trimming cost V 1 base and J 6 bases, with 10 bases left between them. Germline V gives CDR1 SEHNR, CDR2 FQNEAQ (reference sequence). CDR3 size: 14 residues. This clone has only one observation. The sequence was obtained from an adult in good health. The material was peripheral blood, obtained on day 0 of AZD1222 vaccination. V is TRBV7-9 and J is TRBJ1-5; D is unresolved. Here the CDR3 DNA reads TGTGCCAGCAGCTTAGGATCAGGTCCTCAGCCCCAGCATTTT. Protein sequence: CASSLGSGPQPQHF.